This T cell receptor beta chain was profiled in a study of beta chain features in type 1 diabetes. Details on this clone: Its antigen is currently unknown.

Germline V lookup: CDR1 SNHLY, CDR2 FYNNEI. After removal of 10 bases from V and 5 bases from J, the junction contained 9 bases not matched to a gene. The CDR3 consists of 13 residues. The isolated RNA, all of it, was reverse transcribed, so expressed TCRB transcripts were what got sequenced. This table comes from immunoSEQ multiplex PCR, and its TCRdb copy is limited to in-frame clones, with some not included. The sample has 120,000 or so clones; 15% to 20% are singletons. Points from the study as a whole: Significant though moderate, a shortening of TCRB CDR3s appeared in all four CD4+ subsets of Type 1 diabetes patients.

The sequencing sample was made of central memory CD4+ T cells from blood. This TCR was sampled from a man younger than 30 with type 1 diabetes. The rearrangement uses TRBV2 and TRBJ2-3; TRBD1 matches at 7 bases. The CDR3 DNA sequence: TGTGCCACATCCCGGGACAGTCAAGATACGCAGTATTTT. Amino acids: CATSRDSQDTQYF.